The 24 T cell receptor beta chains presented below share a single source sample, sequenced in a study of cytomegalovirus exposure and HLA in healthy donors. PCR amplification relied on 60 Vbeta primers (plus 13 Jbeta primers). Generated by immunoSEQ multiplex PCR, the TCRdb table keeps only in-frame clones and is missing some. The sample has fewer than 250,000 clones, about three quarters seen once. The sequenced material came from PBMCs. These receptors all stem from a woman between 40 and 50 years old in good health and CMV-seronegative.

The chain recombines TRBV5-1 with TRBJ2-6; a weak D match, TRBD2 (6 bases). The CDR3 sequence is 16 residues long. V was pared by 3 bases and J by 0 bases, with 10 bases between. Germline V gives CDR1 SGHRS, CDR2 YFSETQ. CDR3 nucleotide sequence: TGCGCCAGCAGCTCCCTCGGGAGCTCTGGGGCCAACGTCCTGACTTTC. It translates to CASSSLGSSGANVLTF. Full variable domain (remainder filled in from reference TRBV5-1 and TRBJ2-6): KAGVTQTPRYLIKTRGQQVTLSCSPISGHRSVSWYQQTPGQGLQFLFEYFSETQRNKGNFPGRFSGRQFSNSRSEMNVSTLELGDSALYLCASSSLGSSGANVLTFGAGSRLTVL.

This sequence joins TRBV6-1 and TRBJ2-7, with D perhaps TRBD1 (6 bases). This CDR3 region has 17 residues. Per the germline V gene, CDR1 is MNHNS and CDR2 is SASEGT. V was trimmed by 4 bases and J by 4 bases, leaving 23 bases between them. The CDR3 sequence is CASSGTPTGTRNYEQYF. The CDR3 coding sequence is TGTGCCAGCAGTGGAACCCCGACCGGGACACGAAATTACGAGCAGTACTTC.

CDR3 DNA sequence: TGTGCCAGTTCTGGGAGGGGAGCGGATACGCAGTATTTT. Its protein is CASSGRGADTQYF. The rearrangement uses TRBV19 and TRBJ2-3, with 7 bases identical to TRBD2. Germline V gene sequence: CDR1 LNHDA, CDR2 SQIVND (reference sequence). V shed 8 bases, J shed 6 bases, and the junction held 8 bases outside the gene matches. CDR3 size: 13 residues.

The CDR3 DNA reads TGTGCCAGCAGCTTCACCGGGACATCGGGTTCCGAGCAGTACTTC. Protein sequence: CASSFTGTSGSEQYF. The chain carries TRBV11-2 and TRBJ2-7, with a possible D match to TRBD1 (6 bases). CDR1 is SGHAT and CDR2 is FQNNGV in the germline V gene. The CDR3 sequence is 15 residues long. Trimming pared 3 bases from V and 6 bases from J, leaving 18 bases between.

V and J are TRBV18 and TRBJ1-5; D not resolved. The CDR3 length is 14 residues. Germline V gene data show CDR1 as KGHSH and CDR2 as LQKENI. Trimming took 4 bases from V and 7 from J, leaving 14 bases between them. In DNA, the CDR3 is TGTGCCAGCTCACAGGGAGGAAGTGAACAGCCCCAGCATTTT. It is translated as CASSQGGSEQPQHF.

The chain combines TRBV5-1 with TRBJ1-1; no clear D. The CDR3 contains 15 residues. Germline assignment: CDR1 SGHRS and CDR2 YFSETQ. V was clipped by 9 bases and J by 1 base, with 19 bases between them. The CDR3 loop is CATSTQADGNTEAFF. The DNA for the CDR3 is TGCGCCACCTCAACCCAAGCGGACGGGAACACTGAAGCTTTCTTT.

V and J are TRBV28 and TRBJ2-3; TRBD2 agrees at 8 bases. Germline V gene lookup returns CDR1 MDHEN and CDR2 SYDVKM. J gave up 0 bases and V 6 bases, and 11 bases lay outside the gene matches. CDR3 length: 17 amino acids. CDR3 DNA sequence: TGTGCCAGCAGCATTCAATCTAGCGGGCCAAGCACAGATACGCAGTATTTT. Protein product: CASSIQSSGPSTDTQYF.

This sequence joins TRBV4-3 and TRBJ1-6; D remains unclear. V was cut by 1 base and J by 9 bases, with 7 bases left in between. Germline V gene lookup returns CDR1 LGHNA and CDR2 YSLEER. The CDR3 spans 13 residues. This CDR3 is CASSQGAVSPLHF. In nucleotides, the CDR3 is TGCGCCAGCAGCCAAGGAGCGGTTTCACCCCTCCACTTT.

This rearrangement joins TRBV6-5 to TRBJ1-2; D is undetermined. CDR3 length: 12 amino acids. Germline CDR1 reads MNHEY; CDR2 reads SVGAGI. V shed 6 bases and J shed 10 bases, with 15 bases lying between them. CDR3: CASSGRPGNYTF. The CDR3 DNA is TGTGCCAGCAGCGGGAGGCCGGGGAACTACACCTTC.

The chain uses TRBV7-2 and TRBJ1-2, with 7 nucleotides matching TRBD1. The ends lost 1 base at V and 0 bases at J; junction bases unmatched: 14. Germline V gene sequence: CDR1 SGHTA, CDR2 FQGNSA. CDR3 length: 19 residues. Written as DNA, the CDR3 is TGTGCCAGCAGCTTAGGGGCGGGAGGGGGCGGTCGAGCTAACTATGGCTACACCTTC. This sequence encodes CASSLGAGGGGRANYGYTF.

The chain is built from TRBV19 and TRBJ1-5; D is possibly TRBD1 (6 bases). V was trimmed by 4 bases and J by 0 bases, leaving 10 bases between them. The CDR3 length is 15 residues. Germline V gives CDR1 LNHDA, CDR2 SQIVND (reference sequence). Here the CDR3 DNA reads TGTGCCAGTAGTACAAGGGGACATAGCAATCAGCCCCAGCATTTT. Residues: CASSTRGHSNQPQHF.

This clone has only a few counts. V is TRBV20-1 and J is TRBJ2-5; D is ambiguous. CDR1 and CDR2 from the germline V gene are DFQATT and SNEGSKA (reference sequence). The length of the CDR3 is 11 residues. Trimming shortened V by 5 bases and J by 0 bases, and 4 bases separated the two germline ends. The CDR3 loop reads CSAEDQETQYF. The CDR3 DNA follows: TGCAGTGCTGAGGACCAAGAGACCCAGTACTTC.

This sequence joins TRBV13 and TRBJ2-3; 9 positions agree with TRBD2. Germline CDR1 and CDR2: PRHDT and FYEKMQ (reference sequence). There are 16 residues in the CDR3. The trim removed 2 bases at V and 4 bases at J, leaving 7 bases unmatched. The CDR3 reads CASSLWAGGRADTQYF. CDR3 nucleotide sequence: TGTGCCAGCAGCTTATGGGCGGGAGGGCGGGCAGATACGCAGTATTTT.

The rearrangement links TRBV2 to TRBJ1-5, with D possibly matching TRBD1 (6 bases). The CDR3 consists of 15 residues. V lost 2 bases and J 2 bases, leaving 10 bases between the germline ends. Germline-derived CDR1 and CDR2 are SNHLY and FYNNEI. For the CDR3, the DNA is TGTGCCAGCAGTGAAAGGGAGGGGGGCAATCAGCCCCAGCATTTT. This sequence encodes CASSEREGGNQPQHF.

This rearrangement joins TRBV4-3 to TRBJ2-1; D is perhaps TRBD1 (5 bases). The ends were cut back, 0 bases at V and 2 bases at J, with 17 bases in the middle. The CDR3 covers 18 residues. Germline CDR1 and CDR2: LGHNA and YSLEER. CDR3: CASSQDPPTVSTYNEQFF. The CDR3 DNA is TGCGCCAGCAGCCAAGATCCCCCGACAGTGAGCACCTACAATGAGCAGTTCTTC.

This rearrangement joins TRBV9 to TRBJ1-2; D remains ambiguous. Trimming took 4 bases from V and 5 from J, leaving 9 bases between them. There are 12 residues in the CDR3. Germline CDR1 reads SGDLS; CDR2 reads YYNGEE. The CDR3 DNA follows: TGTGCCAGCAGCTCCGACGGGTATGGCTACACCTTC. The encoded protein is CASSSDGYGYTF.

CDR3: CASSQDLAGGVEFGELFF. Here the CDR3 DNA reads TGCGCCAGCAGCCAAGATCTGGCGGGAGGGGTGGAGTTCGGGGAGCTGTTTTTT. This chain links TRBV4-3 with TRBJ2-2, with 9 nucleotides matching TRBD2. Trimming removed 0 bases from V and 7 bases from J; junction bases left unmatched: 12. CDR1 is LGHNA and CDR2 is YSLEER in the germline V gene. The CDR3 totals 18 residues.

The chain is built from TRBV30 and TRBJ1-2, with 7 bases fitting TRBD1. CDR3 length equals 13 residues. Germline-derived CDR1 and CDR2 are GTSNPN and SVGIG (reference sequence). The junction had 11 bases not matched to a gene; V was cut back by 5 bases and J by 8 bases. CDR3 loop: CAWVTTGAQGYTF. In DNA form, the CDR3 reads TGTGCCTGGGTTACAACAGGGGCTCAAGGCTACACCTTC.

In nucleotides, the CDR3 is TGTGCCAGCAGCCTAATCGGGGTAGGCAGCAGCACAGATACGCAGTATTTT. Protein product: CASSLIGVGSSTDTQYF. The rearrangement links TRBV7-9 to TRBJ2-3, with D possibly being TRBD2 (5 bases). The CDR3 sequence is 17 residues long. V lost 5 bases and J 0 bases, leaving 18 bases between the germline ends. The germline CDR1 and CDR2 sequences are SEHNR and FQNEAQ (reference sequence).

This clone was seen once. This same CDR3 is encoded by further DNA sequences in the sample. This rearrangement joins TRBV27 to TRBJ2-5; TRBD2 aligns across 8 bases. Trimming removed 2 bases from V and 5 bases from J; junction bases left unmatched: 4. Germline assignment: CDR1 MNHEY and CDR2 SMNVEV (reference sequence). The CDR3 is 14 residues long. CDR3 loop: CASSLSGSEETQYF. The CDR3 DNA follows: TGTGCCAGCAGTTTAAGCGGGAGTGAGGAGACCCAGTACTTC.

In DNA form, the CDR3 reads TGTGCCAGCAAGGTAACAGGGGCAAATCAGCCCCAGCATTTT. It translates to CASKVTGANQPQHF. The chain has TRBV6-5 and TRBJ1-5; 7 bases align to TRBD1. Losses at the gene ends were 7 bases for V and 4 bases for J; bases not matched to a gene: 7. The CDR3 is 14 residues long. Germline V gives CDR1 MNHEY, CDR2 SVGAGI.

This clone was observed a single time. Other DNA sequences in the same sample also yield this CDR3. J is TRBJ2-7 and V is TRBV19, with 8 bases lining up with TRBD2. V was clipped by 5 bases and J by 0 bases; unmatched bases: 3. The CDR3 loop spans 14 amino acids. Germline CDR1 reads LNHDA; CDR2 reads SQIVND (reference sequence). CDR3 protein: CASSLTSGSYEQYF. The CDR3 nucleotides read TGTGCCAGTAGTTTAACTAGCGGCTCCTACGAGCAGTACTTC.

The V gene is TRBV27, the J gene TRBJ1-3, with 8 positions matching TRBD1. With 6 bases clipped from V and 1 base from J, the junction kept 17 bases outside the gene matches. CDR3 size: 19 residues. CDR1 and CDR2 from the germline V gene are MNHEY and SMNVEV (reference sequence). CDR3: CASSNLQGGLGTSGNTIYF. The CDR3 region has the DNA TGTGCCAGCAGCAACCTACAGGGGGGCCTCGGGACGTCTGGAAACACCATATATTTT.

This clone was detected once. The V and J genes are TRBV6-1 and TRBJ1-5; no definite D call. CDR3 length: 14 residues. The V and J ends lost 3 bases and 0 bases respectively, with 6 bases between them. In germline, CDR1 is MNHNS, CDR2 SASEGT. CDR3 coding DNA: TGTGCCAGCAGTGACGGCGGTAGCAATCAGCCCCAGCATTTT. Protein sequence: CASSDGGSNQPQHF.